This T cell receptor beta chain was identified in a study of T cell clones after liver transplantation. Findings and caveats of the study: Compared with third party-reactive sequences, donor-reactive ones declined more, independent of withdrawal success.

As concerns this clone: What it recognizes is unknown.

Germline V CDR1 and CDR2: MDHEN, SYDVKM. The CDR3 covers 15 residues. V dropped 5 bases and J dropped 7 bases, with 21 bases sitting between them. TCRdb's copy holds only in-frame clones and misses some; the assay was immunoSEQ multiplex PCR. The table includes 93,000 or so clones, about 88% detected once. Sequencing was performed on CD4+ T cells from blood, taken around 48 months after liver transplant. This receptor was identified in a human patient who received a liver transplant. Some T cells may possibly be graft donor cells. The chain links TRBV28 to TRBJ2-7, with a possible D match to TRBD2 (5 bases). CDR3 loop: CASSPNRGPAQEQYF. In DNA, the CDR3 is TGTGCCAGCAGTCCAAATCGGGGTCCGGCTCAGGAGCAGTACTTC. The full variable domain, rest sourced from reference TRBV28 and TRBJ2-7, is DVKVTQSSRYLVKRTGEKVFLECVQDMDHENMFWYRQDPGLGLRLIYFSYDVKMKEKGDIPEGYSVSREKKERFSLILESASTNQTSMYLCASSPNRGPAQEQYFGPGTRLTVT.